The rows below give T cell receptor beta chains drawn from one sample of a study of a mutant IDH1 vaccine in newly diagnosed glioma. Sequencing was performed with immunoSEQ multiplex PCR; in TCRdb, only in-frame clones are kept and a portion is missing. The sample lists about 52,000 clones, 90% to 95% occurring once. These receptors' targets are unknown. The specimen comprised PBMCs, sampled from a glioma patient whose treatment included an IDH1 peptide vaccine. All receptors derive from a man aged 45-65 years with glioma. Each CDR3 is given with its conserved first and last residue. A D gene is named only where the DNA matches it firmly. The size of a clone is reported for some rows only, either as once, few or many, or as a class for expanded clones.

D: TRBD1; J: TRBJ2-7; size: once; V: TRBV19; CDR3: CASSIGPGTGAYEQYF; DNA: TGTGCCAGTAGTATTGGCCCCGGGACAGGAGCCTACGAGCAGTACTTC
D: .; J: TRBJ1-1; size: .; V: TRBV5-1; CDR3: CASSNPRGGEAFF; DNA: TGCGCCAGCAGCAATCCTAGGGGCGGTGAAGCTTTCTTT
D: .; J: TRBJ1-1; size: .; V: TRBV5-1; CDR3: CASKEGGGTEAFF; DNA: TGCGCCAGCAAGGAAGGGGGGGGTACTGAAGCTTTCTTT
D: TRBD2; J: TRBJ2-3; size: .; V: TRBV7-3; CDR3: CASKISGGGRDTQYF; DNA: TGTGCCAGCAAAATTAGCGGGGGGGGCCGTGATACGCAGTATTTT
D: TRBD1; J: TRBJ1-3; size: .; V: TRBV2; CDR3: CASSPNMGTGGNTIYF; DNA: TGTGCCAGCAGCCCTAATATGGGGACAGGGGGAAACACCATATATTTT
D: .; J: TRBJ2-2; size: few; V: TRBV2; CDR3: CASRGRVTTGELFF; DNA: TGTGCCAGCAGAGGCCGGGTCACCACCGGGGAGCTGTTTTTT
D: TRBD1; J: TRBJ1-1; size: .; V: TRBV29-1; CDR3: CSVQGHLTTEAFF; DNA: TGCAGCGTACAGGGGCACCTAACCACTGAAGCTTTCTTT
D: TRBD1; J: TRBJ2-5; size: .; V: TRBV7-9; CDR3: CASSLLSMDRDQETQYF; DNA: TGTGCCAGCAGCTTATTATCCATGGACAGGGACCAAGAGACCCAGTACTTC
D: TRBD2; J: TRBJ2-7; size: .; V: TRBV7-9; CDR3: CASSTRVSGVDEQYF; DNA: TGTGCCAGCAGCACCCGGGTCAGCGGGGTCGACGAGCAGTACTTC
D: TRBD2; J: TRBJ2-7; size: .; V: TRBV7-8; CDR3: CASSLRAGGTSYEQYF; DNA: TGTGCCAGCAGCTTACGAGCGGGGGGTACCTCCTACGAGCAGTACTTC
D: .; J: TRBJ1-1; size: .; V: TRBV7-9; CDR3: CASTYRLTREDTEAFF; DNA: TGTGCCAGCACCTATCGGTTAACCAGGGAGGACACTGAAGCTTTCTTT
D: .; J: TRBJ2-1; size: .; V: TRBV6-1; CDR3: CASSEDTGAVSYNEQFF; DNA: TGTGCCAGCAGTGAAGATACGGGAGCCGTCTCCTACAATGAGCAGTTCTTC
D: .; J: TRBJ1-2; size: .; V: TRBV15; CDR3: CATSRGGDGDGYTF; DNA: TGTGCCACCAGCAGAGGGGGGGACGGGGACGGCTACACCTTC
D: .; J: TRBJ1-4; size: .; V: TRBV9; CDR3: CASSVAGGVREKLFF; DNA: TGTGCCAGCAGCGTAGCGGGCGGGGTACGGGAAAAACTGTTTTTT
D: .; J: TRBJ2-3; size: .; V: TRBV9; CDR3: CASSVGSGAGTDTQYF; DNA: TGTGCCAGCAGCGTAGGAAGTGGGGCAGGCACAGATACGCAGTATTTT
D: .; J: TRBJ1-5; size: .; V: TRBV6-6; CDR3: CASSVNQPQHF; DNA: TGTGCCAGCAGCGTCAATCAGCCCCAGCATTTT
D: .; J: TRBJ2-5; size: .; V: TRBV10-2; CDR3: CASSVLGEETQYF; DNA: TGCGCCAGCAGTGTATTGGGGGAGGAGACCCAGTACTTC
D: .; J: TRBJ1-1; size: .; V: TRBV5-1; CDR3: CASAREGTLNTEAFF; DNA: TGCGCCAGTGCAAGAGAAGGGACACTGAACACTGAAGCTTTCTTT
D: TRBD1; J: TRBJ2-1; size: .; V: TRBV7-2; CDR3: CASSLLGTGQFF; DNA: TGTGCCAGCAGCTTATTAGGGACAGGCCAGTTCTTC
D: .; J: TRBJ2-5; size: .; V: TRBV15; CDR3: CATSRRQGFGGGEYF; DNA: TGTGCCACCAGCAGGCGTCAGGGGTTTGGTGGGGGGGAGTACTTC
D: .; J: TRBJ2-1; size: once; V: TRBV27; CDR3: CASSFASDSSYNEQFF; DNA: TGTGCCAGCAGTTTTGCTAGCGATAGCTCCTACAATGAGCAGTTCTTC
D: .; J: TRBJ2-6; size: .; V: TRBV18; CDR3: CASSPEILRSGANVLTF; DNA: TGTGCCAGCTCACCTGAGATCCTGCGATCCGGGGCCAACGTCCTGACTTTC
D: .; J: TRBJ2-5; size: .; V: TRBV1; CDR3: CTSSQGGLAGGPSQYF; DNA: TGCACCAGCAGCCAAGGAGGGCTAGCGGGGGGCCCCTCCCAGTACTTC